These 17 T cell receptor beta chains originate from one sample sequenced in a study of vaccination and CD4 T cells after COVID-19. Sequencing of DNA taken from cultured CD4+ T cells relied on the Oncomine TCR Beta short-read assay. From the PCR reads, TCRdb called clonotypes with MiXCR, one entry per CDR3 protein. The table has approximately 4,000 distinct CDR3 sequences, around 41% seen once; the top ten hold roughly 24%. Treatment: roughly 11-day PBMC culture with coronavirus spike peptide pools or control peptides (ViraFEST assay). For these TCRs, the target antigens are not known. Sequenced sample: CD4+ T cells from blood, cultured in vitro. The receptors originated from a human donor who had recovered from COVID-19.

The chain is built from TRBV7-3 and TRBJ2-3, with 7 bases fitting TRBD1. CDR1 and CDR2 from the germline V gene are SGHTA and FQGTGA. Unmatched junction bases numbered 3, after V lost 4 bases and J lost 2 bases. The CDR3 sequence is 14 residues long. This CDR3 reads CASSYRGFTDTQYF. In nucleotides, the CDR3 is TGTGCCAGCAGCTACAGGGGTTTCACAGATACGCAGTATTTT. The whole variable domain, remainder taken from reference TRBV7-3 and TRBJ2-3, is GAGVSQTPSNKVTEKGKYVELRCDPISGHTALYWYRQSLGQGPEFLIYFQGTGAADDSGLPNDRFFAVRPEGSVSTLKIQRTERGDSAVYLCASSYRGFTDTQYFGPGTRLTVL.

The genes are TRBV6-1 and TRBJ2-7; 7 bases agree with TRBD1. J lost 5 bases, V lost 6 bases, and 1 base had no gene match. The germline V gene encodes CDR1 MNHNS and CDR2 SASEGT. This CDR3 contains 11 residues. Written as DNA, the CDR3 is TGTGCCAGCAGACAGGGGCACGAGCAGTACTTC. The encoded protein is CASRQGHEQYF.

The V call is TRBV20-1, the J call TRBJ2-1; TRBD1 matches at 11 bases. The V gene end was trimmed by 4 bases and the J gene end by 8 bases; junction bases not matched to a gene: 10. Germline V gene lookup returns CDR1 DFQATT and CDR2 SNEGSKA (reference sequence). CDR3 length: 15 amino acids. The CDR3 DNA follows: TGCAGTGCTAACTACCAGGGACAGGGGGTGTATGAGCAGTTCTTC. This sequence encodes CSANYQGQGVYEQFF.

This clonotype was seen only a few times. The chain is built from TRBV12-3 or TRBV12-4 and TRBJ2-5; 7 nucleotides align to TRBD2. The junction had 7 bases not matched to a gene; V was cut back by 6 bases and J by 6 bases. The CDR3 length is 13 residues. The CDR3 DNA sequence: TGTGCCAGCAGCGAGGCGGGGGTGCAGACCCAGTACTTC. This translates into CASSEAGVQTQYF.

This chain uses TRBV30 with TRBJ1-2, with a tentative D call TRBD1 (6 bases). Germline V gene data show CDR1 as GTSNPN and CDR2 as SVGIG (reference sequence). Deletions cut 0 bases from V and 1 base from J, with 15 bases between. The CDR3 is 16 residues long. This CDR3 is CAWSVGASRLNYGYTF. CDR3 bases: TGTGCCTGGAGTGTGGGGGCTTCGAGACTTAACTATGGCTACACCTTC.

This clonotype was recorded a few times. The genes are TRBV7-9 and TRBJ1-2; D ambiguous. Germline CDR1 reads SEHNR; CDR2 reads FQNEAQ (reference sequence). Trimming removed 2 bases from V and 6 bases from J, with 13 bases in between. The CDR3 length is 14 residues. The DNA for the CDR3 is TGTGCCAGCAGCTTAAGGGATACCGTCCATGGCTACACCTTC. Protein product: CASSLRDTVHGYTF.

This clonotype was seen more than once but under ten times. Here the CDR3 reads CASSLAPTKSQETQYF. The CDR3 region has the DNA TGCGCCAGCAGCTTGGCCCCGACCAAATCGCAAGAGACCCAGTACTTC. The chain employs TRBV5-1 and TRBJ2-5; no clear D. This CDR3 is 16 amino acids long. Between the trimmed V and J ends, which lost 0 bases and 2 bases, there was a span of 14 bases. Germline CDR1 SGHRS, CDR2 YFSETQ.

J is TRBJ1-1 and V is TRBV6-5; D may be TRBD1 (6 bases). The germline CDR1 and CDR2 sequences are MNHEY and SVGAGI. The CDR3 consists of 15 residues. V shed 4 bases and J shed 3 bases, with 15 bases lying between them. The CDR3, as DNA: TGTGCCAGCAGTTCTAGGGGGGCCGGGGACACTGAAGCTTTCTTT. This encodes CASSSRGAGDTEAFF.

The chain uses TRBV15 and TRBJ2-7; a weak D match, TRBD1 (6 bases). V lost 3 bases, J lost 3 bases, and 9 bases lay in between. Germline assignment: CDR1 LNHNV and CDR2 YYDKDF (reference sequence). The CDR3 runs to 13 residues. This CDR3 is CATSSGQLYEQYF. In DNA form, the CDR3 reads TGTGCCACCAGCAGCGGACAGCTCTACGAGCAGTACTTC.

The rearrangement uses TRBV24-1 and TRBJ2-2; D is unclear. CDR1 is KGHDR and CDR2 is SFDVKD in the germline V gene. The CDR3 has 11 residues. V dropped 3 bases and J dropped 9 bases, with 4 bases sitting between them. DNA for the CDR3: TGTGCCACCAGTGATGCGTGGGAGCTGTTTTTT. This gives the protein CATSDAWELFF.

The count of this clonotype is one. The chain employs TRBV6-2 or TRBV6-3 and TRBJ2-5; possible D gene TRBD2, 6 bases. The V end was cut by 2 bases, the J end by 5 bases, with 18 bases between. Looked up from germline, CDR1 is MNHEY and CDR2 is SVGEGT. The CDR3 length is 16 residues. The CDR3 DNA reads as TGTGCCAGCAGTTACGGTTGGGAGGCAGCCCGGGAGACCCAGTACTTC. This sequence encodes CASSYGWEAARETQYF.

The chain carries TRBV11-1 and TRBJ2-1, with a weak D call TRBD1 (5 bases). Germline-derived CDR1 and CDR2 are SGHAT and FQDESV (reference sequence). V shed 2 bases and J shed 5 bases, with 10 bases lying between them. The CDR3 loop spans 14 amino acids. The CDR3 DNA sequence: TGTGCCAGCAGCTTACGTTCAGGGAACAATGAGCAGTTCTTC. Its protein product is CASSLRSGNNEQFF.

This clonotype has more than one count but fewer than ten. The chain joins TRBV6-5 to TRBJ1-2; 7 bases match TRBD1. The germline CDR1 and CDR2 sequences are MNHEY and SVGAGI. The CDR3 extends over 14 amino acids. Trimming cost V 2 bases and J 6 bases; bases outside gene matches: 6. Here the CDR3 DNA reads TGTGCCAGCAGTTACGACAGGGTGACAGATGGCTACACCTTC. Its protein product is CASSYDRVTDGYTF.

In its sample, this clonotype was seen a few times. The chain has TRBV5-1 and TRBJ2-5; possible D gene TRBD2, 5 bases. The CDR3 length is 16 residues. CDR1 SGHRS and CDR2 YFSETQ come from the germline V gene. The V end lost 0 bases, the J end lost 5 bases, and 17 bases lay between the germline ends. The CDR3 spells CASSLVGIRGSETQYF. Written as DNA, the CDR3 is TGCGCCAGCAGCTTGGTCGGGATTCGGGGAAGCGAGACCCAGTACTTC.

V gene TRBV7-2 combines with J gene TRBJ2-7; 7 bases map to TRBD1. Trimming took 4 bases from V and 0 from J; bases not matched to a gene: 18. Germline CDR1 SGHTA, CDR2 FQGNSA. This CDR3 comprises 19 residues. Here the CDR3 reads CASSSPSPRDRLSSYEQYF. Written as DNA, the CDR3 is TGTGCCAGCAGCTCACCCTCCCCCCGGGACAGACTCAGCTCCTACGAGCAGTACTTC.

V usage is TRBV7-9 and J usage is TRBJ2-2; TRBD2 might be the D (7 bases). The CDR3 totals 16 residues. Trimming stripped 3 bases from V and 7 bases from J, with 18 bases between. Germline-derived CDR1 and CDR2 are SEHNR and FQNEAQ (reference sequence). Written as DNA, the CDR3 is TGTGCCAGCAGCTTGCTGGGGGGGCCGGTCCGCGGGGAGCTGTTTTTT. Its translation: CASSLLGGPVRGELFF. Together with reference TRBV7-9 and TRBJ2-2, the CDR3 gives the full variable domain: DTGVSQNPRHKITKRGQNVTFRCDPISEHNRLYWYRQTLGQGPEFLTYFQNEAQLEKSRLLSDRFSAERPKGSFSTLEIQRTEQGDSAMYLCASSLLGGPVRGELFFGEGSRLTVL.

This clonotype was observed a few times. The chain carries TRBV2 and TRBJ1-2; D call uncertain. The germline V gene has CDR1 SNHLY and CDR2 FYNNEI. The CDR3 consists of 10 residues. For the CDR3, the DNA is TGTGCATGTTCTAACTATGGCTACACCTTC. Residues: CACSNYGYTF.